This is a list of T cell receptor beta chains from one sample in a study of blood T cell repertoires in COVID-19. Sequenced by immunoSEQ multiplex PCR; TCRdb stores in-frame clones only, minus some. The sample contains roughly 150,000 clones, about 83% of which appear only once. Sequencing was carried out using peripheral blood. The receptors were sampled from a woman older than 75 with acute or convalescent COVID-19. Each CDR3 is given with its conserved first and last residue. Fields, in order: clone size, D gene, J gene, V gene, CDR3 DNA, CDR3 protein. The D gene is left open where the match is weak. Only some rows state a clone size, as once, few, many or a class for expanded clones.

NA	TRBD1	TRBJ1-6	TRBV11-3	TGTGCCAGCAGCCTGGACGGACAGGCTAATTCACCCCTCCACTTT	CASSLDGQANSPLHF
once	TRBD1	TRBJ1-6	TRBV7-2	TGTGCCAGCAGCTCACGGAGGGGGCTTAACTCACCCCTCCACTTT	CASSSRRGLNSPLHF
NA	TRBD2	TRBJ2-7	TRBV3-1/TRBV3-2	TGTGCCAGCAGCCAAGAATATCCTAGCGGTTTCTCCTACGAGCAGTACTTC	CASSQEYPSGFSYEQYF
NA	TRBD1	TRBJ2-7	TRBV5-6	TGTGCCAGCAGCTTTGGACAGGGCCGTTACGAGCAGTACTTC	CASSFGQGRYEQYF
NA	TRBD2	TRBJ2-1	TRBV3-1/TRBV3-2	TGTGCCAGCAGTGGAATTTTTCGCGGGAGTGGGGGTGAGCAGTTCTTC	CASSGIFRGSGGEQFF
NA	NA	TRBJ1-3	TRBV7-8	TGTGCCAGCAGCAGAGGCGATGGAAACACCATATATTTT	CASSRGDGNTIYF
few	NA	TRBJ1-2	TRBV7-2	TGTGCCAGCAGCGCCACGGACATACCCCTTACCAGCTATGGCTACACCTTC	CASSATDIPLTSYGYTF
NA	TRBD2	TRBJ2-2	TRBV23-1	TGCGCCAGCAGTCCCGACGCGGGAGCTGTTTTT	CASSPDAGAVF
NA	NA	TRBJ1-2	TRBV7-9	TGTGCCAGCAGCTTTTCCGGGGACTATGGCTACACCTTC	CASSFSGDYGYTF
few	TRBD1	TRBJ2-1	TRBV2	TGTGCCAGCAGGAGACAGGGCAGCTCCTACAATGAGCAGTTCTTC	CASRRQGSSYNEQFF
NA	TRBD2	TRBJ2-3	TRBV5-5	TGTGCCAGCAGCCCCCCCGGCCTAGCGGGGGGGGTCGATACGCAGTATTTT	CASSPPGLAGGVDTQYF
NA	NA	TRBJ1-3	TRBV2	TGTGCCAGCATACCCAGTAACGTCGGAAACACCATATATTTT	CASIPSNVGNTIYF
NA	NA	TRBJ1-4	TRBV11-2	TGTGCCAGTTCTGGAGTTGCAACTAATGAAAAACTGTTTTTT	CASSGVATNEKLFF
NA	NA	TRBJ2-7	TRBV7-3	TGTGCCAGCAGCTCAGCGGGCCCCTACGAGCAGTACTTC	CASSSAGPYEQYF
NA	NA	TRBJ2-1	TRBV20-1	TGCAGTGCTAGTGCTCTCTCCTACAATGAGCAGTTCTTC	CSASALSYNEQFF
NA	NA	TRBJ2-3	TRBV6-2/TRBV6-3	TGTGCCAGCAGTTCTGTCGTTGATACGCAGTATTTT	CASSSVVDTQYF
NA	NA	TRBJ2-1	TRBV12-3/TRBV12-4	TGTGCCAGCAACCAGGACTACTACAATGAGCAGTTCTTC	CASNQDYYNEQFF
NA	TRBD2	TRBJ2-1	TRBV5-4	TGTGCCAGCAGCTTGGCCGGGGGGGGCGTCGACAATGAGCAGTTCTTC	CASSLAGGGVDNEQFF
NA	TRBD2	TRBJ2-7	TRBV6-5	TGTGCCAGCAGCTCGGGACTAGCGGGCGGATACGAGCAGTACTTC	CASSSGLAGGYEQYF
NA	NA	TRBJ1-1	TRBV7-8	TGTGCCAGCAGAACTTTAGGGGGGGGCTTGAGCACTGAAGCTTTCTTT	CASRTLGGGLSTEAFF